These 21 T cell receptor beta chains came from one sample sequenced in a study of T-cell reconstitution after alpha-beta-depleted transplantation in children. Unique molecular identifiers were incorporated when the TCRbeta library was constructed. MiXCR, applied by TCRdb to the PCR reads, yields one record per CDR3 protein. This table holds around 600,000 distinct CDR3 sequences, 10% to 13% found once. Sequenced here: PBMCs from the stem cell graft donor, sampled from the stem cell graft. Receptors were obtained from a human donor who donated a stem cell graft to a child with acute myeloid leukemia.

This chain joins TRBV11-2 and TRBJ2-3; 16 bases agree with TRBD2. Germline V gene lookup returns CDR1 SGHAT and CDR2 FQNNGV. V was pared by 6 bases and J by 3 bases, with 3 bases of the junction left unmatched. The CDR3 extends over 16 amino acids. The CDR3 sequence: CASRGTSGGGTDTQYF. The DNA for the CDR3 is TGTGCCAGCAGGGGGACTAGCGGGGGGGGGACAGATACGCAGTATTTT.

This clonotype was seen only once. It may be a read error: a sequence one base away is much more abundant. The CDR3 spells CASSLSVQGRQETQYF. The CDR3 DNA reads TGTGCCAGCAGTTTATCGGTTCAGGGCAGACAAGAGACCCAGTACTTC. This chain uses TRBV27 with TRBJ2-5, with D perhaps TRBD1 (5 bases). The CDR3 extends over 16 amino acids. Germline V CDR1 and CDR2: MNHEY, SMNVEV (reference sequence). Trimming removed 0 bases at V and 2 bases at J, with 13 bases between.

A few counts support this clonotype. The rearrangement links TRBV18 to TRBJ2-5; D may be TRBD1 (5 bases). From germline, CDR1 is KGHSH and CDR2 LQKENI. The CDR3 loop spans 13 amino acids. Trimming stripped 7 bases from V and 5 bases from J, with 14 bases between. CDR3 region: CASYRTVGETQYF. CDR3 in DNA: TGTGCCAGCTACAGGACCGTCGGCGAGACCCAGTACTTC.

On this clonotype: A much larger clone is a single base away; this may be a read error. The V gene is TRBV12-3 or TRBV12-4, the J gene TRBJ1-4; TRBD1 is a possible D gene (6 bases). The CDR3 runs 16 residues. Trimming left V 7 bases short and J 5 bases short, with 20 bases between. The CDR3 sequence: CASNFRSGVPNEKLFF. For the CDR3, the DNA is TGTGCCAGCAATTTTCGGTCAGGGGTACCGAATGAAAAACTGTTTTTT.

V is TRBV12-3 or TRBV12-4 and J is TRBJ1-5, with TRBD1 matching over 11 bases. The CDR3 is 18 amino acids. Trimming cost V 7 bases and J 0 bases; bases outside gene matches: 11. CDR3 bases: TGTGCCAGCAAAATGGGACAGGGGGTGACTTATAGCAATCAGCCCCAGCATTTT. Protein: CASKMGQGVTYSNQPQHF.

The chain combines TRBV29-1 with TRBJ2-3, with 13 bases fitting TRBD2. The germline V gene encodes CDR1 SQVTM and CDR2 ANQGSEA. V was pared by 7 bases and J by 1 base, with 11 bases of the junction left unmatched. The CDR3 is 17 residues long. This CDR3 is CSARLAGGKFRTDTQYF. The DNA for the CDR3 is TGCAGCGCCCGACTAGCGGGAGGAAAATTCCGCACAGATACGCAGTATTTT.

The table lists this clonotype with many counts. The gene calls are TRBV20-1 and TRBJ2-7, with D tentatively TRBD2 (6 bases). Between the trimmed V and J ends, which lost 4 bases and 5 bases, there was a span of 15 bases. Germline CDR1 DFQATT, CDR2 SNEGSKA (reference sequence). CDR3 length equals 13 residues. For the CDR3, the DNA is TGCAGTGCTACCCCCGGGACTCCTAACGAGCAGTACTTC. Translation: CSATPGTPNEQYF.

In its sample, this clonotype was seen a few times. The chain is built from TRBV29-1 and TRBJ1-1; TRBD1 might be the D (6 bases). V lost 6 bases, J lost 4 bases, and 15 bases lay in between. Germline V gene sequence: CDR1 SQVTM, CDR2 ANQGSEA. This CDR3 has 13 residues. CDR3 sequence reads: CSVASSRGTEAFF. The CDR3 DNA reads TGCAGCGTGGCCAGCTCCAGGGGCACTGAAGCTTTCTTT.

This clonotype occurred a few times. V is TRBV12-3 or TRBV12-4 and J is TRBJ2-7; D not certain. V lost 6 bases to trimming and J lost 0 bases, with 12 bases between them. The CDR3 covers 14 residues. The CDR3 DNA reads TGTGCCAGCAGCCCTACGATCTACTCCTACGAGCAGTACTTC. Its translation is CASSPTIYSYEQYF.

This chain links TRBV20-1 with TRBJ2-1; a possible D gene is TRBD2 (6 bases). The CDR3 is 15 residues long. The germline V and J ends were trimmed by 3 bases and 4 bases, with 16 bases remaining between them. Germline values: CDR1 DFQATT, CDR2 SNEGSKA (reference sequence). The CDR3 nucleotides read TGCAGTGCTAGGAGGGGCGGGACCTCTTACAATGAGCAGTTCTTC. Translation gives CSARRGGTSYNEQFF.

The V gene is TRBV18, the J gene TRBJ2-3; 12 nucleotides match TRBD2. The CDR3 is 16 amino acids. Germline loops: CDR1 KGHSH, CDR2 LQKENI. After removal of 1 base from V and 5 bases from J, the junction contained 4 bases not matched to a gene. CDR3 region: CASSPRRLAGVDTQYF. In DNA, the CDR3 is TGTGCCAGCTCACCACGTCGACTAGCGGGAGTAGATACGCAGTATTTT.

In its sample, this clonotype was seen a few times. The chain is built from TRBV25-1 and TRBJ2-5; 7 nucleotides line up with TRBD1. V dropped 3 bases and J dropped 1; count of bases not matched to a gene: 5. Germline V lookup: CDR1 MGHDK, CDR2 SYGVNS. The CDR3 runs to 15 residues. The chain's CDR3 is CASSETGRAQETQYF. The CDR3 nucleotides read TGTGCCAGCAGTGAGACAGGGAGAGCCCAAGAGACCCAGTACTTC. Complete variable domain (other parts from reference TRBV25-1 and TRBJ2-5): EADIYQTPRYLVIGTGKKITLECSQTMGHDKMYWYQQDPGMELHLIHYSYGVNSTEKGDLSSESTVSRIRTEHFPLTLESARPSHTSQYLCASSETGRAQETQYFGPGTRLLVL.

The CDR3, as DNA: TGCGCCAGCAGCGGATCCGGGACGGTAAATGAAAAACTGTTTTTT. Translating gives CASSGSGTVNEKLFF. V usage is TRBV5-1 and J usage is TRBJ1-4, with D possibly matching TRBD1 (5 bases). Germline assignment: CDR1 SGHRS and CDR2 YFSETQ. CDR3 length: 15 residues. V lost 4 bases and J lost 5, with 15 bases in between.

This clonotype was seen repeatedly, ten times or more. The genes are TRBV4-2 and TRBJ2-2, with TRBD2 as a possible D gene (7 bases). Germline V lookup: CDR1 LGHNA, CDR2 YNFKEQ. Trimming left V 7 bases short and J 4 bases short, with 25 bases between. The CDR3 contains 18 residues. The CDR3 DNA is TGTGCCAGCACCCTAAAAAGCCCTAAAGGGGGGGGCACCGGGGAGCTGTTTTTT. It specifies CASTLKSPKGGGTGELFF.

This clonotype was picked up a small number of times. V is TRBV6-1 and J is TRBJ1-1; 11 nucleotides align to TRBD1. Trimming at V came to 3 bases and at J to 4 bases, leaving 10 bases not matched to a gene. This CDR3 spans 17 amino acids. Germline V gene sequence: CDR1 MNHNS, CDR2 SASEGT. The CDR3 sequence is CASSEADRGRRGTEAFF. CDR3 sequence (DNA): TGTGCCAGCAGTGAGGCGGACAGGGGGCGGAGGGGCACTGAAGCTTTCTTT.

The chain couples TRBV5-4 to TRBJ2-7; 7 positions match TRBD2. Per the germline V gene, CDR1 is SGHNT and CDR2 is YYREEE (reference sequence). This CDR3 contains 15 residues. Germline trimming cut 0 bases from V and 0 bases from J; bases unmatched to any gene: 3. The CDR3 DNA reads TGTGCCAGCAGCTTGGTGGGACTAAGCTCCTACGAGCAGTACTTC. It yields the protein CASSLVGLSSYEQYF.

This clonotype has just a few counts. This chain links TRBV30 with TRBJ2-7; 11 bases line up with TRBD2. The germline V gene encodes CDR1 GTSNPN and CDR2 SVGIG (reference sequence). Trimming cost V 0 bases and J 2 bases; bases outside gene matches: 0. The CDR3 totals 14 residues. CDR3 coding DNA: TGTGCCTGGAGTGTACTAGCGGGGGCCTACGAGCAGTACTTC. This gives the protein CAWSVLAGAYEQYF.

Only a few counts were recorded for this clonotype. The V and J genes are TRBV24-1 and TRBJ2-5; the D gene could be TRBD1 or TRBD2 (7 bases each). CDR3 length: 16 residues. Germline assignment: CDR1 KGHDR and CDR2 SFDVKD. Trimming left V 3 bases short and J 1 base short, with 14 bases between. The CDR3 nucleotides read TGTGCCACCAGTGATCCGCAGGGGGGGATCCAAGAGACCCAGTACTTC. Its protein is CATSDPQGGIQETQYF.

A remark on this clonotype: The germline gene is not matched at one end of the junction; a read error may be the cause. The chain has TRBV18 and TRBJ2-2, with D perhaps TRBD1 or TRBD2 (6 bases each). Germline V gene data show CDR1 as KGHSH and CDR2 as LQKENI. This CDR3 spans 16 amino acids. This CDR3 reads CASSPPGGRDTGELFF. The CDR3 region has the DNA TGTGCCAGCTCGCCACCTGGGGGGCGAGACACCGGGGAGCTGTTTTTT.

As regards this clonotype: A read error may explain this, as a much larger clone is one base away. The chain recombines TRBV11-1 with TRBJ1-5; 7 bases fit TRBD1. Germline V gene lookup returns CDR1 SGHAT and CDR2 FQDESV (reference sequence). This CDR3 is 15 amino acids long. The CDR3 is CSSSFDRVPNQPQHF. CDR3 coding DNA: TGTTCCAGCAGCTTCGACAGGGTCCCCAATCAGCCCCAGCATTTT.

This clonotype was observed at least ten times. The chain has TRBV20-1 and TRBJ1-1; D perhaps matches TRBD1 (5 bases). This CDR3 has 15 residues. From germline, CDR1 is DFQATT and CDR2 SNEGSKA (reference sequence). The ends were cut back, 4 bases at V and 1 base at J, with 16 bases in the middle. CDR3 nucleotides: TGCAGTGCTACAATGAGGGGATCATGGAACACTGAAGCTTTCTTT. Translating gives CSATMRGSWNTEAFF.